This is a list of T cell receptor beta chains from one sample in a study of T cell responses to AZD1222 COVID-19 vaccine. Clones were sequenced by immunoSEQ multiplex PCR, and TCRdb holds only the in-frame ones, with some missing. The sample records 150,000 to 200,000 clones, approximately 94% being singletons. Sequenced here: peripheral blood, sampled 28 days after the second AZD1222 dose. The receptors come from an adult who received the AZD1222 COVID-19 vaccine. Each CDR3 is given with its conserved first and last residue.

TRBJ1-3	TRBV19	CASRTAGYGNTIYF
TRBJ2-1	TRBV28	CASSNTMREFF
TRBJ2-1	TRBV2	CASRVGTQGGEQFF
TRBJ2-3	TRBV10-3	CAISESHSGSTDTQYF
TRBJ2-7	TRBV28	CASTLGGVFSYEQYF
TRBJ1-2	TRBV9	CASSPAGGPSRYGYTF
TRBJ1-2	TRBV7-8	CASSLVIGFNYGYTF
TRBJ1-1	TRBV6-5	CASSYLGEAFF
TRBJ2-7	TRBV14	CASSQDTGGYEQYF
TRBJ1-1	TRBV6-1	CASSDTGLTNSEAFF
TRBJ2-7	TRBV6-5	CASSYSNQWVREQYF
TRBJ1-4	TRBV5-1	CASSLGGHSNEKLFF
TRBJ2-2	TRBV19	CASSGTGGTGELFF
TRBJ2-2	TRBV4-3	CASSQDLRSGGELFF
TRBJ1-2	TRBV28	CASSLSRGLYGYTF
TRBJ2-2	TRBV5-1	CASSLSGRSGELFF
TRBJ1-1	TRBV5-1	CASRSRDSKRDTEAFF
TRBJ1-3	TRBV29-1	CSVEVGTGNTIYF
TRBJ2-2	TRBV19	CASSTGRGGTGELFF
TRBJ1-5	TRBV6-1	CASSDLSNQPQHF
TRBJ1-1	TRBV7-9	CASSLNQGNEAFF
TRBJ2-7	TRBV7-2	CASSRGRSGSFSYEQYF
TRBJ2-2	TRBV4-1	CASSQASGPNTGELFF